These T cell receptor beta chains were read from a single sample in a study of T cell repertoires in cytomegalovirus infection. A single record per CDR3 protein comes from TCRdb applying MiXCR to the reads. Here the sample spans 250,000 to 300,000 distinct CDR3 sequences, more than 20% being singletons. The sample was PBMCs. The receptors stem from a human donor in good health (CMV status not recorded). Some clones in this sample may be carry-over from other donors' samples. The CDR3 runs from the conserved cysteine through the conserved F or W. A D gene is named only where the DNA matches it firmly. Not every row has a clone size; where given, it reads once, few, many or a size class.

clone_size	d_call	v_call	j_call	cdr3_aa	cdr3_nt
few	NA	TRBV11-2	TRBJ2-5	CASSPAAQRETQYF	TGTGCCAGCAGCCCCGCCGCGCAGCGAGAGACCCAGTACTTC
NA	NA	TRBV28	TRBJ1-2	CASSDSRNYGYTF	TGTGCCAGCAGTGATAGTAGAAACTATGGCTACACCTTC
few	NA	TRBV5-1	TRBJ1-6	CASSRGTFGNSPLHF	TGCGCCAGCAGTCGAGGGACGTTCGGGAATTCACCCCTCCACTTT
many	NA	TRBV7-2	TRBJ2-1	CASSLGAGPFNEQFF	TGTGCCAGCAGCTTAGGTGCGGGACCGTTCAATGAGCAGTTCTTC
NA	TRBD1	TRBV19	TRBJ2-1	CASSGWTGGKGEQFF	TGTGCCAGTAGTGGCTGGACAGGGGGGAAGGGTGAGCAGTTCTTC
many	NA	TRBV7-3	TRBJ2-1	CASSSGRNNEQFF	TGTGCCAGCAGCTCGGGACGGAACAATGAGCAGTTCTTC
many	NA	TRBV11-2	TRBJ1-2	CASSLNGANYGYTF	TGTGCCAGCAGCTTAAACGGAGCTAACTATGGCTACACCTTC
NA	NA	TRBV28	TRBJ2-1	CASSSRLEYYNEQFF	TGTGCCAGCAGCTCCCGACTAGAGTACTACAATGAGCAGTTCTTC
many	NA	TRBV7-2	TRBJ2-3	CASSPHGSRSPDTQYF	TGTGCCAGCAGCCCACACGGGTCCAGGTCCCCAGATACGCAGTATTTT
NA	TRBD1	TRBV7-6	TRBJ1-5	CASSLEAGGAKRGQPQHF	TGTGCCAGCAGCCTAGAGGCAGGGGGCGCAAAAAGGGGTCAGCCCCAGCATTTT
few	TRBD2	TRBV7-2	TRBJ2-1	CASSQTSGNYNEQFF	TGTGCCAGCAGCCAGACTAGCGGGAACTACAATGAGCAGTTCTTC
NA	NA	TRBV6-6	TRBJ2-3	CASSGDATDTQYF	TGTGCCAGCAGTGGGGACGCTACAGATACGCAGTATTTT
NA	TRBD1	TRBV29-1	TRBJ2-7	CSVGSGTGIEQYF	TGCAGCGTTGGATCAGGGACAGGGATAGAGCAGTACTTC
NA	TRBD1	TRBV20-1	TRBJ1-2	CSARARDRGERPYGYTF	TGCAGTGCCCGAGCCCGGGACAGGGGGGAGAGACCTTATGGCTACACCTTC
many	NA	TRBV7-2	TRBJ2-1	CASSSSGAYRGEQFF	TGTGCCAGCAGCTCCTCGGGGGCGTATAGGGGTGAGCAGTTCTTC
many	NA	TRBV7-8	TRBJ1-4	CASSLATTNEKLFF	TGTGCCAGCAGCTTAGCTACAACTAATGAAAAACTGTTTTTT
many	NA	TRBV20-1	TRBJ2-7	CSAIPENSYEQYF	TGCAGTGCTATCCCTGAAAATTCCTACGAGCAGTACTTC
many	NA	TRBV7-2	TRBJ1-6	CASSLGPGREALHF	TGTGCCAGCAGCTTAGGGCCGGGTCGGGAGGCCCTCCACTTT
NA	NA	TRBV6-1	TRBJ2-7	CATRDSYEQYF	TGTGCCACACGGGACTCCTACGAGCAGTACTTC
once	NA	TRBV20-1	TRBJ2-5	CSARDRQSQYF	TGCAGTGCTAGAGATAGACAGTCTCAGTACTTC
many	TRBD1	TRBV7-2	TRBJ1-5	CASSRGGGRNNQPQHF	TGTGCCAGCAGCCGGGGAGGGGGCAGGAACAATCAGCCCCAGCATTTT
NA	TRBD2	TRBV19	TRBJ2-7	CASSMTSGISYEQYF	TGTGCCAGTAGTATGACTAGCGGGATCTCCTACGAGCAGTACTTC
NA	TRBD2	TRBV27	TRBJ2-1	CASKLAGLSYNEQFF	TGTGCCAGCAAGTTAGCGGGACTCTCCTACAATGAGCAGTTCTTC
NA	NA	TRBV27	TRBJ1-4	CASSLLTAATNEKLFF	TGTGCCAGCAGTTTATTGACGGCTGCAACTAATGAAAAACTGTTTTTT
few	NA	TRBV10-3	TRBJ2-3	CAISPTLQGTDTQYF	TGTGCCATCAGCCCAACACTACAGGGTACAGATACGCAGTATTTT
NA	TRBD2	TRBV15	TRBJ2-1	CATSSLAGGKMVQFF	TGTGCCACCAGCAGTCTAGCGGGAGGGAAAATGGTGCAGTTCTTC
many	NA	TRBV6-1	TRBJ1-2	CASSEGRGYTF	TGTGCCAGCAGTGAGGGTCGCGGCTACACCTTC
few	TRBD2	TRBV28	TRBJ2-2	CASNRGDTGELFF	TGTGCCAGCAACCGGGGGGACACCGGGGAGCTGTTTTTT
NA	TRBD1	TRBV28	TRBJ1-2	CAGRTRDRGLFTF	TGTGCCGGCAGGACCCGGGACAGGGGTCTCTTCACCTTC
NA	NA	TRBV7-2	TRBJ1-2	CASSPGGLHYGYTF	TGTGCCAGCAGTCCGGGGGGGCTTCACTATGGCTACACCTTC
NA	TRBD2	TRBV20-1	TRBJ2-1	CSARDRREPHHEQFF	TGCAGTGCTAGAGATCGGCGGGAGCCTCACCATGAGCAGTTCTTC
once	NA	TRBV9	TRBJ2-5	CASSPQDYQQETQYF	TGTGCCAGCAGCCCCCAGGACTATCAGCAAGAGACCCAGTACTTC
few	NA	TRBV24-1	TRBJ2-5	CATSDSATTETQYF	TGTGCCACCAGTGATTCGGCCACGACGGAGACCCAGTACTTC
many	NA	TRBV5-1	TRBJ2-5	CASSLVPGAGETQYF	TGCGCCAGCAGCTTAGTGCCGGGGGCCGGGGAGACCCAGTACTTC
many	NA	TRBV24-1	TRBJ2-3	CATSGEGKDTQYF	TGTGCCACCTCAGGAGAAGGAAAAGATACGCAGTATTTT
once	NA	TRBV19	TRBJ2-6	CPGGFSGANVLTF	TGTCCCGGTGGATTCTCTGGGGCCAACGTCCTGACTTTC
few	NA	TRBV2	TRBJ2-5	CASSDDQETQYF	TGTGCCAGCAGTGACGATCAAGAGACCCAGTACTTC
NA	NA	TRBV19	TRBJ1-1	CASNRGPDTEAFF	TGTGCCAGTAACCGGGGACCAGACACTGAAGCTTTCTTT
NA	TRBD1	TRBV6-6	TRBJ2-7	CASSYSPQGASYEQYF	TGTGCCAGCAGTTACTCTCCTCAGGGGGCCTCCTACGAGCAGTACTTC
many	TRBD1	TRBV7-3	TRBJ2-1	CASSIPGQGIRNEQFF	TGTGCCAGCAGCATACCGGGACAGGGGATTAGGAATGAGCAGTTCTTC
few	NA	TRBV12-3/TRBV12-4	TRBJ2-1	CASSLSVGWNEQFF	TGTGCCAGCAGTTTGTCCGTCGGGTGGAATGAGCAGTTCTTC
few	TRBD2	TRBV6-5	TRBJ2-5	CASSYSNRTSGIGQETQYF	TGTGCCAGCAGTTACTCGAACAGGACTAGCGGGATTGGGCAAGAGACCCAGTACTTC
few	NA	TRBV12-5	TRBJ1-2	CASGLAEGYGYTF	TGTGCTAGTGGTTTGGCGGAAGGCTATGGCTACACCTTC
few	TRBD1	TRBV7-8	TRBJ1-5	CASSLGGTGINQPQHF	TGTGCCAGCAGCTTAGGGGGGACAGGGATAAATCAGCCCCAGCATTTT
NA	TRBD2	TRBV10-3	TRBJ2-1	CAISEATSRLNYNEQFF	TGTGCCATCAGTGAGGCGACTAGCCGACTAAACTACAATGAGCAGTTCTTC